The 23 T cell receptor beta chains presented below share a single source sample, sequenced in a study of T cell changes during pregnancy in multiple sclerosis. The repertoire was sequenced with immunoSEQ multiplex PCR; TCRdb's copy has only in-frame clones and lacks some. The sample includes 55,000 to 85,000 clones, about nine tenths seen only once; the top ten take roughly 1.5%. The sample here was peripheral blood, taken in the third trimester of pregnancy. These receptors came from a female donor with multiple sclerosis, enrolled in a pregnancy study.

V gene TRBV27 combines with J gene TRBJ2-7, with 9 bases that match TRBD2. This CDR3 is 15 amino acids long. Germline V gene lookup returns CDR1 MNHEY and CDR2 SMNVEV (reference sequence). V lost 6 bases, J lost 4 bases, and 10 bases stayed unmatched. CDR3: CASSLAGPPEYEQYF. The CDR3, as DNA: TGTGCCAGCAGCCTAGCGGGACCTCCCGAGTACGAGCAGTACTTC.

The CDR3 is CASSPRLEAKNIQYF. The CDR3 bases are TGTGCCAGCAGCCCCCGACTAGAAGCCAAAAACATTCAGTACTTC. The chain is built from TRBV13 and TRBJ2-4; D is perhaps TRBD2 (6 bases). Germline V lookup: CDR1 PRHDT, CDR2 FYEKMQ (reference sequence). The V gene lost 5 bases and the J gene lost 0 bases, with 11 bases spanning the gap. The CDR3 length is 15 residues. The entire variable domain, with the rest obtained from reference TRBV13 and TRBJ2-4, is as follows: AAGVIQSPRHLIKEKRETATLKCYPIPRHDTVYWYQQGPGQDPQFLISFYEKMQSDKGSIPDRFSAQQFSDYHSELNMSSLELGDSALYFCASSPRLEAKNIQYFGAGTRLSVL.

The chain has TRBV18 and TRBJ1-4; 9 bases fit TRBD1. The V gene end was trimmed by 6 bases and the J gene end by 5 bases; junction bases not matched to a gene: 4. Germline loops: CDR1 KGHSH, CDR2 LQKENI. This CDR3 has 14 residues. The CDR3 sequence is CASSPGTGNEKLFF. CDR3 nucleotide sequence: TGTGCCAGCTCCCCCGGGACAGGGAATGAAAAACTGTTTTTT. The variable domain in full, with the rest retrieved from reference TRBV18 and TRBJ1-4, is NAGVMQNPRHLVRRRGQEARLRCSPMKGHSHVYWYRQLPEEGLKFMVYLQKENIIDESGMPKERFSAEFPKEGPSILRIQQVVRGDSAAYFCASSPGTGNEKLFFGSGTQLSVL.

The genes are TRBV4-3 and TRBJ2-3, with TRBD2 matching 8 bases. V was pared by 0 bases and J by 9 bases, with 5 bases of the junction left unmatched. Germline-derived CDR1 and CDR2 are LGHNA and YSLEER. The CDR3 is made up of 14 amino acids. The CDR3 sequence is CASSQDLGLGTQYF. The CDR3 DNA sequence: TGCGCCAGCAGCCAAGATTTGGGACTAGGGACGCAGTATTTT.

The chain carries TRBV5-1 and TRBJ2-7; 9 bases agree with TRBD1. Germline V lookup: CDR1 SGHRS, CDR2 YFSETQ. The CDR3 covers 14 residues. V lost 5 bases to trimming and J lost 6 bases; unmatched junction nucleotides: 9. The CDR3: CASSPGTGMGEQYF. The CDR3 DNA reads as TGCGCCAGCAGTCCCGGGACAGGGATGGGCGAGCAGTACTTC.

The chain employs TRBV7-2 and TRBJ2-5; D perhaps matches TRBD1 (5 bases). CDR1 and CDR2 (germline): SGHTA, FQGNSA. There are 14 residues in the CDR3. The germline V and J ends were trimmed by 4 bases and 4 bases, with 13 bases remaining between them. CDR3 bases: TGTGCCAGCAGCTCATCGCGACAGCGAGAGACCCAGTACTTC. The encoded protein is CASSSSRQRETQYF.

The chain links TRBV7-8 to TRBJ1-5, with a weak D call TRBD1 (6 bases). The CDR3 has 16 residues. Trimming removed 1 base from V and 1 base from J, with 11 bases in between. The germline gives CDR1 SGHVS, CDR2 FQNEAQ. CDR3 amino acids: CASSLGEGGSNQPQHF. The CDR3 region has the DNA TGTGCCAGCAGCTTAGGGGAGGGGGGAAGCAATCAGCCCCAGCATTTT.

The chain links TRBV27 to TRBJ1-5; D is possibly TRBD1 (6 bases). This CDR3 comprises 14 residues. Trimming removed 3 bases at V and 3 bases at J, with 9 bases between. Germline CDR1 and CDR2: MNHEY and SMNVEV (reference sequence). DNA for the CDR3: TGTGCCAGCAGTTTTACAGGGTTCAATCAGCCCCAGCATTTT. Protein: CASSFTGFNQPQHF.

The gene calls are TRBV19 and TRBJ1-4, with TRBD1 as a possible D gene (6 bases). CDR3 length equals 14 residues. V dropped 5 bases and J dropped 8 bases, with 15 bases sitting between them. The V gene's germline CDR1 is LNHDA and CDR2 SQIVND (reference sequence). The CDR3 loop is CASSLPGAGEKLFF. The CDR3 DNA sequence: TGTGCCAGTAGTCTCCCAGGGGCCGGAGAAAAACTGTTTTTT.

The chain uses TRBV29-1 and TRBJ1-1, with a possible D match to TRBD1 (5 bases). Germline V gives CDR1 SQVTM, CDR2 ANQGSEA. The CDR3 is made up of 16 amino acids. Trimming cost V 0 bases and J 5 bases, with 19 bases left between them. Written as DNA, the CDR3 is TGCAGCGTTGAAGATCAGTATGGGGGGGTCCGAACTGAAGCTTTCTTT. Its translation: CSVEDQYGGVRTEAFF.

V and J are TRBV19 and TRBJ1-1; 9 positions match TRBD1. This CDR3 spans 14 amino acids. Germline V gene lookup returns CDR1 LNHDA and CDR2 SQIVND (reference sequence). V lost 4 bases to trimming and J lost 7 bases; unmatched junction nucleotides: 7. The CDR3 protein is CASSRGQGWGEAFF. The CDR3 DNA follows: TGTGCCAGTAGTAGGGGACAGGGTTGGGGTGAAGCTTTCTTT.

In DNA form, the CDR3 reads TGTGCTAGTGGTCGAGAGAGCTACGAGCAGTACTTC. It encodes CASGRESYEQYF. The gene calls are TRBV12-5 and TRBJ2-7; D uncertain. The germline V and J ends were trimmed by 5 bases and 3 bases, with 8 bases remaining between them. This CDR3 is 12 amino acids long. Germline V gene sequence: CDR1 LGHNT, CDR2 FRNRAP.

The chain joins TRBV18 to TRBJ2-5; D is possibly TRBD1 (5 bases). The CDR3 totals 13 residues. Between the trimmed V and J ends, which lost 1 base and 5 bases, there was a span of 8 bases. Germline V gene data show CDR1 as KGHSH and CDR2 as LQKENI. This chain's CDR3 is CASSPQGLETQYF. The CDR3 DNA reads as TGTGCCAGCTCACCACAGGGGCTGGAGACCCAGTACTTC.

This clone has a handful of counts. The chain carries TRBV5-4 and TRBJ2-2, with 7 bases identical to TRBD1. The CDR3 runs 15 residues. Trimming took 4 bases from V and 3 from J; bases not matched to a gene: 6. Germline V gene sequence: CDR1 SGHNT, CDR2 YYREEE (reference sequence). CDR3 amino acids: CASSREGAHTGELFF. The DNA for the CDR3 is TGTGCCAGCAGCCGTGAGGGGGCCCACACCGGGGAGCTGTTTTTT.

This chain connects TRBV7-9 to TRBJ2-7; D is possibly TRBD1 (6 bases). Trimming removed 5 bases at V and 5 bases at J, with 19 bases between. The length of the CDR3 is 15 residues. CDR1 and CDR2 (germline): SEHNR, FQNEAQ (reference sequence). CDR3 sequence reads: CASSPNRSPGDEQYF. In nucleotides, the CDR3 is TGTGCCAGCAGCCCCAACAGGAGCCCAGGGGACGAGCAGTACTTC.

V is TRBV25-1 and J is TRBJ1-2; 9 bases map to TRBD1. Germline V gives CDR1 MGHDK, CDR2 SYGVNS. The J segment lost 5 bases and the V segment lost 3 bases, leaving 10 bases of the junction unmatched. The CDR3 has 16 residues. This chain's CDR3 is CASSERTGAAPYGYTF. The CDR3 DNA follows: TGTGCCAGCAGTGAGAGGACAGGGGCCGCTCCTTATGGCTACACCTTC.

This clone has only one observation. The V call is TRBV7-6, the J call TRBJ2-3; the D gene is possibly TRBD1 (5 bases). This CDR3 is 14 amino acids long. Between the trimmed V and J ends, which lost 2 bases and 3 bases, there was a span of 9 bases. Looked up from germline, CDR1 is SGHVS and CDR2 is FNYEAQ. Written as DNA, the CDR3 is TGTGCCAGCAGCTTAATGCAGGGTACAGATACGCAGTATTTT. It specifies CASSLMQGTDTQYF.

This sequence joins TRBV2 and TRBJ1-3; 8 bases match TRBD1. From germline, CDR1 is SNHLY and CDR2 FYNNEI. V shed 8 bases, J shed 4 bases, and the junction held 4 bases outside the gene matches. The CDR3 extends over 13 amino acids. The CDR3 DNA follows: TGTGCCAGCCCCAGGGGGCCGGGAAACACCATATATTTT. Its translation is CASPRGPGNTIYF. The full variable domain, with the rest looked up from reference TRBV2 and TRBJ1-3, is EPEVTQTPSHQVTQMGQEVILRCVPISNHLYFYWYRQILGQKVEFLVSFYNNEISEKSEIFDDQFSVERPDGSNFTLKIRSTKLEDSAMYFCASPRGPGNTIYFGEGSWLTVV.

CDR3 in DNA: TGTGCCAGCAGCTTAGGGGGCGGACTAGCGGGAGCAGAGACCCAGTACTTC. Its translation: CASSLGGGLAGAETQYF. This rearrangement joins TRBV7-6 to TRBJ2-5, with 13 bases matching TRBD2. Germline CDR1 reads SGHVS; CDR2 reads FNYEAQ. The CDR3 sequence is 17 residues long. V dropped 1 base and J dropped 4; count of bases not matched to a gene: 6.

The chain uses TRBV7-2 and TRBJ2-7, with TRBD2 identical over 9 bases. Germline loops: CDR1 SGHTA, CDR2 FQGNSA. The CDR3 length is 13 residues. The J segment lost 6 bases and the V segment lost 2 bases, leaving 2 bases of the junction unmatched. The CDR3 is CASSLNSGSEQYF. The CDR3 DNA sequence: TGTGCCAGCAGCTTAAATAGCGGGAGCGAGCAGTACTTC.

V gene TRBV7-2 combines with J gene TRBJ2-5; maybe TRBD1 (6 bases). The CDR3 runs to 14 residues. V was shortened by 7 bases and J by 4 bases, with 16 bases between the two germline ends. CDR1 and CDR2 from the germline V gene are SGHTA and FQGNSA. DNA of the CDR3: TGTGCCAGCACCTATGGAACAGGGTTAGAGACCCAGTACTTC. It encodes CASTYGTGLETQYF.

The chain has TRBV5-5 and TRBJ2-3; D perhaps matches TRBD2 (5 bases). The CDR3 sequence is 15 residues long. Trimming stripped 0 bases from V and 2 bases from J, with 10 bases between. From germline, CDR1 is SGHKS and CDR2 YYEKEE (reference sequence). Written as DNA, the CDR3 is TGTGCCAGCAGCTTGGGAGGGAGCCTCACAGATACGCAGTATTTT. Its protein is CASSLGGSLTDTQYF.

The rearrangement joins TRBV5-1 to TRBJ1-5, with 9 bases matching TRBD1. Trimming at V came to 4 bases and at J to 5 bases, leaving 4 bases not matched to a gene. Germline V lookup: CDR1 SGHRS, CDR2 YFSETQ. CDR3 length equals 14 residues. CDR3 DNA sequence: TGCGCCAGCAGCGCAGGGACAGGGCATCAGCCCCAGCATTTT. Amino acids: CASSAGTGHQPQHF.